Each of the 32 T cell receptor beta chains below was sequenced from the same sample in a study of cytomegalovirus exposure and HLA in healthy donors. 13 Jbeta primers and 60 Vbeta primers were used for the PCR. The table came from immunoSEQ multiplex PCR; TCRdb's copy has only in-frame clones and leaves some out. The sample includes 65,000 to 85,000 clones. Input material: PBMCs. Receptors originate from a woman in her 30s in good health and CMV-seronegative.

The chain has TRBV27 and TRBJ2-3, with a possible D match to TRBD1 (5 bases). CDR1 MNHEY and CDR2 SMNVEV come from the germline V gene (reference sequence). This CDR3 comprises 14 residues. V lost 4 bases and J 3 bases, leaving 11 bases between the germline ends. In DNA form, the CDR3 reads TGTGCCAGCAGTTACGAAGGGGTTACAGATACGCAGTATTTT. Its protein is CASSYEGVTDTQYF.

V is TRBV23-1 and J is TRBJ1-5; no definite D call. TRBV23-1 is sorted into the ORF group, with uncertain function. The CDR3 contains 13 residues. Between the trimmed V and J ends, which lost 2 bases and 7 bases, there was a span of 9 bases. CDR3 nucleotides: TGCGCCAGCAGTCAACCCGACAAGCAGCCCCAGCATTTT. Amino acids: CASSQPDKQPQHF.

The DNA of the CDR3 is TGCGCCAGCAGCTCCCGAGACGGAGGCACTGAAGCTTTCTTT. Protein: CASSSRDGGTEAFF. This chain connects TRBV5-1 to TRBJ1-1, with unresolved D. The CDR3 is 14 residues long. Germline V gene data show CDR1 as SGHRS and CDR2 as YFSETQ. The V end lost 3 bases, the J end lost 4 bases, and 13 bases lay between the germline ends. Full variable domain (remainder filled in from reference TRBV5-1 and TRBJ1-1): KAGVTQTPRYLIKTRGQQVTLSCSPISGHRSVSWYQQTPGQGLQFLFEYFSETQRNKGNFPGRFSGRQFSNSRSEMNVSTLELGDSALYLCASSSRDGGTEAFFGQGTRLTVV.

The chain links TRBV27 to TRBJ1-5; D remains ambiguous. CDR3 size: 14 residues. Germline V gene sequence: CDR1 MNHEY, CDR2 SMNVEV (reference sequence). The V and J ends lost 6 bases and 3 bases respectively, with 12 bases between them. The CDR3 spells CASSPRRPNQPQHF. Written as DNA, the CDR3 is TGTGCCAGCAGCCCCCGGCGGCCCAATCAGCCCCAGCATTTT.

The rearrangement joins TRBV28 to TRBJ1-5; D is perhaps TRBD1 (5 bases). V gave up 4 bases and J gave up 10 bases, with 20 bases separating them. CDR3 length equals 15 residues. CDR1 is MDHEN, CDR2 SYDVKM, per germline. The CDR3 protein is CASSWGPGGGQPQHF. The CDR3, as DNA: TGTGCCAGCAGTTGGGGACCCGGGGGAGGTCAACCCCAGCATTTT.

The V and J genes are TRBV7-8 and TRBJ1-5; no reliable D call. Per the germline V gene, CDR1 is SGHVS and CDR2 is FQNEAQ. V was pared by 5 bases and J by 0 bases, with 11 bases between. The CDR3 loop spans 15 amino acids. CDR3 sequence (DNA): TGTGCCAGCAGCCAGAAACGGGGTAGCAATCAGCCCCAGCATTTT. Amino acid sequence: CASSQKRGSNQPQHF.

CDR3 sequence (DNA): TGTGCCAGCAGCTTATCTACTAGCGCAATCTACGAGCAGTACTTC. This translates into CASSLSTSAIYEQYF. This rearrangement joins TRBV7-9 to TRBJ2-7; 7 nucleotides align to TRBD2. The V and J ends lost 2 bases and 3 bases, in that order; junction bases with no gene match: 7. The CDR3 runs to 15 residues. Germline CDR1 is SEHNR and CDR2 is FQNEAQ (reference sequence).

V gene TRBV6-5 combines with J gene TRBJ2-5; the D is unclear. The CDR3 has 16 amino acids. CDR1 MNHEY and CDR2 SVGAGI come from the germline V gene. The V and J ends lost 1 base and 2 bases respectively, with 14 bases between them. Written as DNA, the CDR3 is TGTGCCAGCAGTTACTTCCAATATGAGGAACAAGAGACCCAGTACTTC. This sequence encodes CASSYFQYEEQETQYF.

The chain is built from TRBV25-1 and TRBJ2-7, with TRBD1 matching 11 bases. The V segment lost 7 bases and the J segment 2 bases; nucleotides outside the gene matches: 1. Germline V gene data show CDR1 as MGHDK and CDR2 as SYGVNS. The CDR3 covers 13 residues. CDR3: CASMGQGAYEQYF. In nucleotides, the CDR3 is TGTGCCAGCATGGGACAGGGGGCCTACGAGCAGTACTTC.

CDR3: CASSYGRARVEQYF. CDR3 DNA sequence: TGTGCCAGCAGTTACGGCAGGGCAAGGGTCGAGCAGTACTTC. V and J are TRBV6-5 and TRBJ2-7; TRBD1 is a possible D gene (5 bases). This CDR3 has 14 residues. The V and J ends lost 2 bases and 6 bases respectively, with 14 bases between them. Germline V CDR1 and CDR2: MNHEY, SVGAGI.

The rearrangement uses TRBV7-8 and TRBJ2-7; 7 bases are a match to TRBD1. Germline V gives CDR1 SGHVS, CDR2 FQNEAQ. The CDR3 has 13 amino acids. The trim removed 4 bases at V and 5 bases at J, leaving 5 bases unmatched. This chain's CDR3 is CASSYPTGHEQYF. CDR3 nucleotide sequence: TGTGCCAGCAGCTACCCGACAGGGCACGAGCAGTACTTC.

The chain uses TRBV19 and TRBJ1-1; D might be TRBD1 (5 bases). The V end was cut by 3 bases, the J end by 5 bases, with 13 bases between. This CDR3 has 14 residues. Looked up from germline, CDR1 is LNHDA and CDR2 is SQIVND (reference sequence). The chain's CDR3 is CASSIYQGGTEAFF. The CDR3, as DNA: TGTGCCAGTAGTATTTACCAGGGCGGTACTGAAGCTTTCTTT.

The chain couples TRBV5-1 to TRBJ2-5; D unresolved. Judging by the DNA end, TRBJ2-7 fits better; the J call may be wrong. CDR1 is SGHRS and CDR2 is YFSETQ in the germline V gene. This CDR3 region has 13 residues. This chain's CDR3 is CASSLTVAYEQYF. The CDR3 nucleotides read TGCGCCAGCAGCTTGACTGTTGCCTACGAGCAGTACTTC.

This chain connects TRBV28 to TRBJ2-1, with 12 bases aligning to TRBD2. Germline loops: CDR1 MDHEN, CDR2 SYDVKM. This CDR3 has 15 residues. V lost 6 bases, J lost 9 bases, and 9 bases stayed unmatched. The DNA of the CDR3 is TGTGCCAGCAGCCGCAGACTAGCGGGAGCGGTTGAGCAGTTCTTC. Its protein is CASSRRLAGAVEQFF.

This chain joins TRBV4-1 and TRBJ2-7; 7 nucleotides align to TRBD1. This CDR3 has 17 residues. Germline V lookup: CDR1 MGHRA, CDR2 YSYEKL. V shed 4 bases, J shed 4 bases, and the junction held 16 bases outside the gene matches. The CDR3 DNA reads TGCGCCAGCAGCCGGACTTTGACCGGGACAGACAAATACGAGCAGTACTTC. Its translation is CASSRTLTGTDKYEQYF.

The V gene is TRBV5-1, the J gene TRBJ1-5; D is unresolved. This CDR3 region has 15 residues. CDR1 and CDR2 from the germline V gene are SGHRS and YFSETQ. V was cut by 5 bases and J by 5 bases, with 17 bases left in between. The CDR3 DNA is TGCGCCAGCAGTTCTGGAGGGCTAAGGGATCAGCCCCAGCATTTT. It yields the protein CASSSGGLRDQPQHF.

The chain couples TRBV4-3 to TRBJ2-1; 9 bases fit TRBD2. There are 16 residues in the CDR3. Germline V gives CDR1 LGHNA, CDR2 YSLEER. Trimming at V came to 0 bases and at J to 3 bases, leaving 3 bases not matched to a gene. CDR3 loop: CASSQEGGGVYNEQFF. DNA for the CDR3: TGCGCCAGCAGCCAAGAAGGCGGGGGGGTCTACAATGAGCAGTTCTTC.

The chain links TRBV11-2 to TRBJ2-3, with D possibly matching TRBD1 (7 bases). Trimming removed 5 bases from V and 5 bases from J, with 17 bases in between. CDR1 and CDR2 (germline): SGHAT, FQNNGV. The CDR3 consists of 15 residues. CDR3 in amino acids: CASSAQGGRGDTQYF. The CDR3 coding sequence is TGTGCCAGCAGCGCCCAGGGGGGCCGGGGAGATACGCAGTATTTT.

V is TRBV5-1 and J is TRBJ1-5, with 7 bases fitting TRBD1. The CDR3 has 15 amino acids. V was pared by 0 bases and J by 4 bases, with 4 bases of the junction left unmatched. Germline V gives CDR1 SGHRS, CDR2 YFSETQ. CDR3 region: CASSLGGQPNQPQHF. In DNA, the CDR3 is TGCGCCAGCAGCTTGGGGGGACAGCCGAATCAGCCCCAGCATTTT.

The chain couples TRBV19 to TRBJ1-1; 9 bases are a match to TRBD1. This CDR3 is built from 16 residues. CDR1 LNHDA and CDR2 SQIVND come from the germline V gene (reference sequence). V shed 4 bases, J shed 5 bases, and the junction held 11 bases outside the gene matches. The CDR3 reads CASSTGQGIPRTEAFF. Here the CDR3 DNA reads TGTGCCAGTAGTACGGGACAGGGAATTCCCAGGACTGAAGCTTTCTTT.

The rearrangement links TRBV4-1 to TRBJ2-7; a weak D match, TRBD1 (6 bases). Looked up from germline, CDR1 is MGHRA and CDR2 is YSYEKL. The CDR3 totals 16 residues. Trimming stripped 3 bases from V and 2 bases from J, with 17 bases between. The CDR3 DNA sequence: TGCGCCAGCAGCCACTGGAACACAGGGTACGCCTACGAGCAGTACTTC. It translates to CASSHWNTGYAYEQYF.

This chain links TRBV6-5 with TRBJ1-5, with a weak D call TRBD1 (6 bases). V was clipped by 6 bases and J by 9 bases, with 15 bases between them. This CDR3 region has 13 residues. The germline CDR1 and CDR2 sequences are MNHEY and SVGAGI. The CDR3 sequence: CASSPDRFGPQHF. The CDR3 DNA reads TGTGCCAGCAGCCCCGACAGGTTCGGGCCCCAGCATTTT.

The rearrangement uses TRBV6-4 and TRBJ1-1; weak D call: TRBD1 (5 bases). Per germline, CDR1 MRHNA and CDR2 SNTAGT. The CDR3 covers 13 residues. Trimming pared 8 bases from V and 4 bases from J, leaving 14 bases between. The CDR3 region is CASRRGVATEAFF. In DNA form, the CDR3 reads TGTGCCAGCCGCCGGGGGGTGGCCACTGAAGCTTTCTTT.

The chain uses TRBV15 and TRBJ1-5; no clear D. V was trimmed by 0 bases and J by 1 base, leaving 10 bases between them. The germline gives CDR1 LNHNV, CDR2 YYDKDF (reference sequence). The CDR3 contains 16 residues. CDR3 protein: CATSRDRSWSNQPQHF. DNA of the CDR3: TGTGCCACCAGCAGAGATCGGAGTTGGAGCAATCAGCCCCAGCATTTT.

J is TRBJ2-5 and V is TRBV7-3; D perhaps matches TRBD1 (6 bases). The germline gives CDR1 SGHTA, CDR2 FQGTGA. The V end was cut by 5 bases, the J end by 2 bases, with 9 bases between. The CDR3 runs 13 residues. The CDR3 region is CASSRGQQETQYF. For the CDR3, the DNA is TGTGCCAGCAGCCGGGGACAACAAGAGACCCAGTACTTC.

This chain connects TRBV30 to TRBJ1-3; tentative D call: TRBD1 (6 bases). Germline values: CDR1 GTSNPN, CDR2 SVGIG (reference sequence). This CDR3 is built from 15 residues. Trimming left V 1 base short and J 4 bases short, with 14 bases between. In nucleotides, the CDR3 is TGTGCCTGGAGTGAATCGATAGGGACAGGAAACACCATATATTTT. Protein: CAWSESIGTGNTIYF.

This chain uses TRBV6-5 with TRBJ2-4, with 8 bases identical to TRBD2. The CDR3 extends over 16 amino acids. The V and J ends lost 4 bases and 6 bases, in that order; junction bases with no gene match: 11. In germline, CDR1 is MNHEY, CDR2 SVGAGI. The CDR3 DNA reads TGTGCCAGCAGTTCTGGATGGAGCGGGAGTGTAAACATTCAGTACTTC. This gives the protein CASSSGWSGSVNIQYF.

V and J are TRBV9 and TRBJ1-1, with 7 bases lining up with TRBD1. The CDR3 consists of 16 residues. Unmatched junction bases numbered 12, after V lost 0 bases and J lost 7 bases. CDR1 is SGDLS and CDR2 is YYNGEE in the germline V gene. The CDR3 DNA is TGTGCCAGCAGCGTAGAGGCAGGGGGAGGAAAAAATGAAGCTTTCTTT. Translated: CASSVEAGGGKNEAFF.

CDR3 region: CASSARGLAYGYTF. CDR3 nucleotide sequence: TGTGCCAGCAGCGCTCGGGGACTCGCCTATGGCTACACCTTC. J is TRBJ1-2 and V is TRBV7-6; D is possibly TRBD1 (5 bases). V was shortened by 5 bases and J by 4 bases, with 14 bases between the two germline ends. Germline CDR1 is SGHVS and CDR2 is FNYEAQ. CDR3 length equals 14 residues.

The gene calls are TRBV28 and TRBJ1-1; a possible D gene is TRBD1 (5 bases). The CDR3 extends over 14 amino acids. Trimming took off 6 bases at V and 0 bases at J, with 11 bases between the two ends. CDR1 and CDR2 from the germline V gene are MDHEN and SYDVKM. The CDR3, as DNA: TGTGCCAGCAGAAAGCCAGGGTTGAACACTGAAGCTTTCTTT. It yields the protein CASRKPGLNTEAFF.

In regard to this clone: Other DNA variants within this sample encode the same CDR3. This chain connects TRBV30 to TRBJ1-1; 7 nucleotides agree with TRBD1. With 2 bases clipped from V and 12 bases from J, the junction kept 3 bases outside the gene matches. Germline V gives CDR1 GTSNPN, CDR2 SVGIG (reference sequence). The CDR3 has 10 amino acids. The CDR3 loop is CAWSQDRPFF. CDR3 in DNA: TGTGCCTGGAGTCAGGACAGGCCTTTCTTT. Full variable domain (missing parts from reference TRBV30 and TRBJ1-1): SQTIHQWPATLVQPVGSPLSLECTVEGTSNPNLYWYRQAAGRGLQLLFYSVGIGQISSEVPQNLSASRPQDRQFILSSKKLLLSDSGFYLCAWSQDRPFFGQGTRLTVV.

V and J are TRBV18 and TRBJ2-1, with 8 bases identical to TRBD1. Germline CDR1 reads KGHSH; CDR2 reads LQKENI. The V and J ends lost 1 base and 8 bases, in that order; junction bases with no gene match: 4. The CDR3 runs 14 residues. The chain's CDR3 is CASSPRQGLDEQFF. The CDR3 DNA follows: TGTGCCAGCTCACCACGACAGGGGTTGGATGAGCAGTTCTTC.